These T cell receptor beta chains were read from a single sample in a study of response to subunit inactivated influenza vaccine. TCRdb recomputed calls from the RT-PCR reads with MiXCR, one row per CDR3 protein. The sample carries hundreds of thousands of distinct CDR3 sequences, approximately 18% recorded once. The sample here was PBMCs from blood, taken less than 6 days after vaccination. The receptors come from a man aged 45-65 years who received an inactivated influenza vaccine. Both conserved end residues are part of each CDR3. Each record gives: V gene, clone size, CDR3 protein. The size of a clone is reported for some rows only, either as once, few or many, or as a class for expanded clones.

TRBV5-1,few,CASSLRGQGGSYTEAFF
TRBV24-1,many,CATSDTGTNPTDTQYF
TRBV18,few,CASSRTGSYGYTF
TRBV10-3,few,CAISDLLAGAYNEQFF
TRBV5-5,NA,CASSSYRGRATGELFF
TRBV3-1,few,CASSQSQLLATGELFF
TRBV9,many,CASSVRGHNTGELFF
TRBV12-3/TRBV12-4,NA,CATLLTTGGGGANVLTF
TRBV24-1,few,CATSDLIAGPDTQYF
TRBV18,few,CASSAKLQETQYF